The sequence of this TCR beta chain was determined in a study of shared clonotypes between healthy human individuals. At the level of the study: Three CD4 naive, three CD4 memory, two CD8 naive and one CD8 memory plate were used per donor.

Clones were sequenced by immunoSEQ multiplex PCR, and TCRdb holds only the in-frame ones, with some missing. The sample holds some 2.1 million clones, roughly 94% seen once. This CDR3 has 16 residues. Per the germline V gene, CDR1 is MGHDK and CDR2 is SYGVNS. V shed 4 bases and J 0 bases; nucleotides not matched to a gene: 3. Source material: naive CD4+ T cells sorted from blood. The subset here: CD45RA+ positively selected. This rearrangement joins TRBV25-1 to TRBJ2-2; 9 nucleotides align to TRBD2. The sequence derives from a man between 18 and 29 years old in good health. The CDR3 is CASSASSGANTGELFF. The CDR3 DNA follows: TGTGCCAGCAGTGCGTCTAGCGGGGCGAACACCGGGGAGCTGTTTTTT. Full variable domain (remainder filled in from reference TRBV25-1 and TRBJ2-2): EADIYQTPRYLVIGTGKKITLECSQTMGHDKMYWYQQDPGMELHLIHYSYGVNSTEKGDLSSESTVSRIRTEHFPLTLESARPSHTSQYLCASSASSGANTGELFFGEGSRLTVL.